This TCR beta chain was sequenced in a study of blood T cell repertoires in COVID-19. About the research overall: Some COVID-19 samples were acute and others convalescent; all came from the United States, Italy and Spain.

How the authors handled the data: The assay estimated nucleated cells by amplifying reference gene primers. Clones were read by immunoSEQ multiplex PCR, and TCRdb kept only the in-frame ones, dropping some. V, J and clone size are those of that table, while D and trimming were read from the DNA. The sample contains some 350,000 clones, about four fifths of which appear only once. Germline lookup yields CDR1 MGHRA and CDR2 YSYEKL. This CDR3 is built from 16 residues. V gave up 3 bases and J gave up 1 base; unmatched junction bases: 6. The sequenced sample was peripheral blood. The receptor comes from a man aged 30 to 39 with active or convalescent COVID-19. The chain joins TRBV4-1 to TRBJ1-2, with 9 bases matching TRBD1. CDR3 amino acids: CASSQFRDRDNYGYTF. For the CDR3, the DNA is TGCGCCAGCAGCCAGTTCCGGGACAGGGATAACTATGGCTACACCTTC.